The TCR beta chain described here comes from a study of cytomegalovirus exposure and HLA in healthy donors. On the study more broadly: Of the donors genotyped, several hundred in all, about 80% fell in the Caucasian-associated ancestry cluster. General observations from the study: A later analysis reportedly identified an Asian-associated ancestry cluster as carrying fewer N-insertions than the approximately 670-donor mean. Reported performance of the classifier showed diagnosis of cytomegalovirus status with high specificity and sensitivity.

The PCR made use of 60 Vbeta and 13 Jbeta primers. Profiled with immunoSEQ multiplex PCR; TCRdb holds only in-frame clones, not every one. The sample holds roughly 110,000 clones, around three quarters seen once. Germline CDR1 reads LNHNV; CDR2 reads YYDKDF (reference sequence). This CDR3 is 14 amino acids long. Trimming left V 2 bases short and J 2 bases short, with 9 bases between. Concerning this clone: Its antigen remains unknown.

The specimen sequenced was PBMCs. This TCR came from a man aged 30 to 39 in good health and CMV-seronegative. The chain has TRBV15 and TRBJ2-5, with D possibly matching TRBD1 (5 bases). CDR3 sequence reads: CATSRPGRQETQYF. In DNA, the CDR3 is TGTGCCACCAGCAGACCAGGGCGGCAAGAGACCCAGTACTTC. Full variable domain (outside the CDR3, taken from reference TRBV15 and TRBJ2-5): DAMVIQNPRYQVTQFGKPVTLSCSQTLNHNVMYWYQQKSSQAPKLLFHYYDKDFNNEADTPDNFQSRRPNTSFCFLDIRSPGLGDTAMYLCATSRPGRQETQYFGPGTRLLVL.